This TCR beta chain was obtained from a study of T cells in Graves' hyperthyroidism and ophthalmopathy. Trimming cost V 6 bases and J 0 bases; bases outside gene matches: 7. The CDR3 spans 15 residues. Germline V gene lookup returns CDR1 SEHNR and CDR2 FQNEAQ (reference sequence). Lactation, pregnancy, other autoimmune disease or uncontrolled infection led to exclusion of patients. What was amplified from RNA transcripts were TCR beta CDR3 regions. The HTBI primer set drove a first-round RT-PCR of the TCR CDR3. TCRdb itself ran the multiplex PCR reads through MiXCR, one entry per CDR3 protein. The sample shows approximately 500,000 distinct CDR3 sequences, just over 45% of them seen only once.

Sequencing input: peripheral blood or thyroid tissue (not recorded which). V gene TRBV7-9 combines with J gene TRBJ1-1, with 7 nucleotides matching TRBD1. The receptor was isolated from a woman younger than 35 with Graves' hyperthyroidism. CDR3 DNA: TGTGCCAGCAGACCCCAAGGGGGCTTGAACACTGAAGCTTTCTTT. It translates to CASRPQGGLNTEAFF.